This passage covers 22 T cell receptor beta chains from one sample sequenced in a study of CD8 T cells in ankylosing spondylitis. One entry per CDR3 protein results from TCRdb running MiXCR on the 5' RACE reads. The data contain 150,000 to 200,000 distinct CDR3 sequences, around 10% of them seen just once; the ten biggest clones take up about 27%. Sample: blood, either unsorted or a sorted T cell fraction (not recorded which). These receptors all come from a male donor with ankylosing spondylitis or in good health (not recorded which).

V is TRBV7-2 and J is TRBJ1-6; D is possibly TRBD1 (6 bases). V was shortened by 6 bases and J by 7 bases, with 13 bases between the two germline ends. The CDR3 is made up of 14 amino acids. Germline CDR1 SGHTA, CDR2 FQGNSA. The CDR3 region has the DNA TGTGCCAGCAGACAGGACAGTTACAATTCACCCCTCCACTTT. Translated: CASRQDSYNSPLHF.

As to this clonotype: A much bigger clone sits one base away, suggesting this may be a read error. The conserved closing phenylalanine or tryptophan is absent in this CDR3, likely reflecting a read error. The genes are TRBV12-5 and TRBJ2-7; 7 nucleotides line up with TRBD2. The trim removed 3 bases at V and 3 bases at J, leaving 5 bases unmatched. CDR3 length equals 14 residues. Per the germline V gene, CDR1 is LGHNT and CDR2 is FRNRAP. The CDR3 bases are TGTGCTAGTGGTTTCAGCGGGATTAACTACGAGCAGTACCTC. Protein sequence: CASGFSGINYEQYL.

In this sample, this clonotype turned up a few times. V usage is TRBV5-1 and J usage is TRBJ2-3; perhaps TRBD2 as D (6 bases). V was pared by 3 bases and J by 1 base, with 12 bases between. This CDR3 contains 15 residues. CDR1 and CDR2 from the germline V gene are SGHRS and YFSETQ. In nucleotides, the CDR3 is TGCGCCAGCAGCTGGAGGGGTGAGGGCACAGATACGCAGTATTTT. Its protein is CASSWRGEGTDTQYF.

This clonotype showed up many times. The V call is TRBV20-1, the J call TRBJ2-1, with TRBD2 matching 10 bases. Trimming took 4 bases from V and 6 from J; bases not matched to a gene: 15. Germline CDR1 is DFQATT and CDR2 is SNEGSKA (reference sequence). This CDR3 region has 17 residues. CDR3 amino acids: CSANPPGSGRGINEQFF. The CDR3 region has the DNA TGCAGTGCTAACCCTCCAGGGAGCGGGAGGGGGATCAATGAGCAGTTCTTC.

The sample holds many counts of this clonotype. The rearrangement joins TRBV20-1 to TRBJ1-2, with 8 bases that match TRBD1. CDR1 and CDR2 (germline): DFQATT, SNEGSKA (reference sequence). The CDR3 length is 13 residues. V dropped 3 bases and J dropped 4; count of bases not matched to a gene: 4. The CDR3 DNA is TGCAGTGCTAGCAGGGGGCTAGGCTATGGCTACACCTTC. Translation: CSASRGLGYGYTF.

In its sample, this clonotype was seen many times. The chain uses TRBV10-3 and TRBJ2-3; the match to TRBD2 covers 13 bases. The germline CDR1 and CDR2 sequences are ENHRY and SYGVKD. The V gene end was trimmed by 8 bases and the J gene end by 2 bases; junction bases not matched to a gene: 4. This CDR3 region has 15 residues. In DNA, the CDR3 is TGTGCCATCCGGACTAGCGGGGGCCTCACAGATACGCAGTATTTT. It codes for CAIRTSGGLTDTQYF.

The sample holds many counts of this clonotype. The chain is built from TRBV12-3 or TRBV12-4 and TRBJ1-5, with a possible D match to TRBD1 (6 bases). The CDR3 length is 18 residues. Trimming cost V 2 bases and J 4 bases, with 21 bases left between them. The CDR3 spells CASSLLLGQSGSNQPQHF. CDR3 nucleotide sequence: TGTGCCAGCAGTTTACTGTTAGGACAGTCCGGCAGTAATCAGCCCCAGCATTTT.

This clonotype came up once. A much larger clone is a single base away; this may be a read error. The chain recombines TRBV9 with TRBJ2-1; D is perhaps TRBD2 (6 bases). CDR3 length equals 15 residues. The germline V and J ends were trimmed by 3 bases and 5 bases, with 15 bases remaining between them. Germline lookup yields CDR1 SGDLS and CDR2 YYNGEE. This CDR3 reads CASSGGGSPHNEQFF. In nucleotides, the CDR3 is TGTGCCAGCAGCGGAGGAGGGAGCCCCCACAATGAGCAGTTCTTC. The whole variable domain, remainder taken from reference TRBV9 and TRBJ2-1, is DSGVTQTPKHLITATGQRVTLRCSPRSGDLSVYWYQQSLDQGLQFLIQYYNGEERAKGNILERFSAQQFPDLHSELNLSSLELGDSALYFCASSGGGSPHNEQFFGPGTRLTVL.

Many counts were recorded for this clonotype. V usage is TRBV6-1 and J usage is TRBJ1-4; D is ambiguous. V was clipped by 4 bases and J by 0 bases, with 9 bases between them. The CDR3 runs to 15 residues. Germline CDR1 reads MNHNS; CDR2 reads SASEGT. The CDR3: CASSVAAATNEKLFF. CDR3 nucleotides: TGTGCCAGCAGTGTGGCAGCTGCAACTAATGAAAAACTGTTTTTT.

The chain joins TRBV4-2 to TRBJ2-3; D is tentatively TRBD1 or TRBD2 (6 bases each). Trimming pared 4 bases from V and 4 bases from J, leaving 15 bases between. This CDR3 has 15 amino acids. Per the germline V gene, CDR1 is LGHNA and CDR2 is YNFKEQ. The CDR3 sequence is CASSPYSEGADTQYF. As DNA, the CDR3 is TGTGCCAGCAGCCCTTACTCGGAGGGGGCAGATACGCAGTATTTT.

This clonotype was observed at least ten times. The V gene is TRBV15, the J gene TRBJ2-7; perhaps D is TRBD1 or TRBD2 (5 bases each). The CDR3 length is 14 residues. In germline, CDR1 is LNHNV, CDR2 YYDKDF (reference sequence). Trimming stripped 5 bases from V and 1 base from J, with 12 bases between. The CDR3 DNA follows: TGTGCCACCAGCCGCGCCAGGGAGTCCTACGAGCAGTACTTC. It specifies CATSRARESYEQYF.

This clonotype has more than one count but fewer than ten. The chain employs TRBV5-6 and TRBJ1-2; D uncertain. Per germline, CDR1 SGHDT and CDR2 YYEEEE. Trimming pared 0 bases from V and 7 bases from J, leaving 10 bases between. CDR3 length: 13 amino acids. The CDR3 coding sequence is TGTGCCAGCAGCTTGGGTGGGATCTCTGGCTACACCTTC. This codes for CASSLGGISGYTF.

At least ten counts were recorded for this clonotype. The chain couples TRBV24-1 to TRBJ1-2; 8 bases map to TRBD1. CDR3 length: 14 amino acids. The trim removed 4 bases at V and 7 bases at J, leaving 7 bases unmatched. In germline, CDR1 is KGHDR, CDR2 SFDVKD. In DNA form, the CDR3 reads TGTGCCACCAGTGACTCAGGACAGGGCGGTGGCTACACCTTC. This gives the protein CATSDSGQGGGYTF.

This clonotype showed up many times. The chain uses TRBV20-1 and TRBJ2-1; TRBD2 agrees at 8 bases. The germline V gene has CDR1 DFQATT and CDR2 SNEGSKA (reference sequence). V trimming: 6 bases; J trimming: 6 bases; junction bases outside the gene matches: 13. There are 15 residues in the CDR3. The CDR3 nucleotides read TGCAGTGCCCACCTATTAGCGGGGACTGGCAATGAGCAGTTCTTC. Protein: CSAHLLAGTGNEQFF.

This clonotype showed up just a few times. V and J are TRBV11-2 and TRBJ1-2; 7 bases map to TRBD1. The V segment lost 0 bases and the J segment 6 bases; nucleotides outside the gene matches: 7. CDR3 length equals 15 residues. From germline, CDR1 is SGHAT and CDR2 FQNNGV. This CDR3 reads CASSLDRTRGHGYTF. The CDR3 coding sequence is TGTGCCAGCAGCTTAGATAGAACGAGGGGGCATGGCTACACCTTC.

This clonotype was counted at least ten times. This chain uses TRBV3-1 with TRBJ2-5; TRBD2 agrees at 13 bases. The junction had 1 base not matched to a gene; V was cut back by 1 base and J by 2 bases. Germline V CDR1 and CDR2: LGHDT, YNNKEL (reference sequence). The CDR3 runs 16 residues. The CDR3 region is CASSQGTSGGQETQYF. CDR3 nucleotides: TGTGCCAGCAGCCAAGGGACTAGCGGGGGTCAAGAGACCCAGTACTTC.

This clonotype was counted ten times or more. The chain carries TRBV5-1 and TRBJ2-3; 10 bases align to TRBD2. The V gene's germline CDR1 is SGHRS and CDR2 YFSETQ. V trimming: 1 base; J trimming: 4 bases; junction bases outside the gene matches: 6. The CDR3 is 16 amino acids. Written as DNA, the CDR3 is TGCGCCAGCAGCTTGTTGGTAGCGGGAGGTCCAGATACGCAGTATTTT. Amino acid sequence: CASSLLVAGGPDTQYF.

At least ten counts were recorded for this clonotype. The rearrangement links TRBV20-1 to TRBJ1-5; TRBD1 matches 8 bases. Germline loops: CDR1 DFQATT, CDR2 SNEGSKA (reference sequence). Germline trimming cut 6 bases from V and 5 bases from J; bases unmatched to any gene: 9. The CDR3 is made up of 14 amino acids. The DNA for the CDR3 is TGCAGTGCCCAAGGACAGGGCCAGGATCAGCCCCAGCATTTT. Protein: CSAQGQGQDQPQHF.

There are a few counts of this clonotype. The chain joins TRBV7-9 to TRBJ2-3; a weak D match, TRBD1 (6 bases). The CDR3 covers 16 residues. Germline V CDR1 and CDR2: SEHNR, FQNEAQ (reference sequence). V lost 6 bases and J lost 0, with 16 bases in between. CDR3 region: CASRRDTSTSTDTQYF. CDR3 DNA sequence: TGTGCCAGCAGAAGGGACACTTCAACTAGCACAGATACGCAGTATTTT.

The chain is built from TRBV5-5 and TRBJ1-2; D perhaps matches TRBD1 (5 bases). The V end lost 9 bases, the J end lost 6 bases, and 15 bases lay between the germline ends. This CDR3 spans 12 amino acids. CDR1 and CDR2 (germline): SGHKS, YYEKEE (reference sequence). The CDR3 protein is CAMGRGQDGYTF. CDR3 coding DNA: TGTGCCATGGGCCGCGGACAAGATGGCTACACCTTC.

This clonotype was detected only a few times. The rearrangement uses TRBV12-3 or TRBV12-4 and TRBJ2-3; D gene ambiguous. The CDR3 runs 14 residues. Trimming shortened V by 5 bases and J by 3 bases, and 12 bases separated the two germline ends. CDR3 coding DNA: TGTGCCAGCAGTGTTCAGGTGGGGACAGATACGCAGTATTTT. Translation: CASSVQVGTDTQYF.

This clonotype was seen at least ten times. The chain has TRBV12-3 or TRBV12-4 and TRBJ2-7; 8 nucleotides align to TRBD1. V trimming: 1 base; J trimming: 0 bases; junction bases outside the gene matches: 8. This CDR3 contains 17 residues. In DNA, the CDR3 is TGTGCCAGCAGTTTAGGAGTGGGACAGGTTATCTCCTACGAGCAGTACTTC. Translating gives CASSLGVGQVISYEQYF.